The 21 T cell receptor beta chains below all came from one sample that was sequenced in a study of blood T cell repertoires in COVID-19. Measured with immunoSEQ multiplex PCR; TCRdb has only the in-frame clones, and not every one. Of roughly 99,000 clones listed, roughly nine tenths are singletons. The sequenced sample was peripheral blood. These TCRs come from a man in his forties or fifties with active or convalescent COVID-19.

The chain is built from TRBV6-5 and TRBJ1-5; 9 bases match TRBD1. CDR1 and CDR2 from the germline V gene are MNHEY and SVGAGI. V dropped 6 bases and J dropped 3; count of bases not matched to a gene: 6. The CDR3 totals 15 residues. DNA of the CDR3: TGTGCCAGCAGCCGGACAGGGGAGTTCAATCAGCCCCAGCATTTT. This encodes CASSRTGEFNQPQHF.

The chain combines TRBV7-2 with TRBJ2-2; no definite D call. Germline-derived CDR1 and CDR2 are SGHTA and FQGNSA. The CDR3 is made up of 13 amino acids. V was trimmed by 0 bases and J by 6 bases, leaving 5 bases between them. Here the CDR3 DNA reads TGTGCCAGCAGCTTAGCCGGGTCCGGGGAGCTGTTTTTT. The encoded protein is CASSLAGSGELFF. Together with reference TRBV7-2 and TRBJ2-2, the CDR3 gives the full variable domain: GAGVSQSPSNKVTEKGKDVELRCDPISGHTALYWYRQSLGQGLEFLIYFQGNSAPDKSGLPSDRFSAERTGGSVSTLTIQRTQQEDSAVYLCASSLAGSGELFFGEGSRLTVL.

This clone was recorded only once. V is TRBV24-1 and J is TRBJ1-4, with 9 bases matching TRBD1. V gave up 5 bases and J gave up 8 bases; unmatched junction bases: 11. CDR1 is KGHDR, CDR2 SFDVKD, per germline. This CDR3 region has 16 residues. The CDR3 DNA reads TGTGCCACCAGTGGGGCACCGGGACAGGGCACAGAAAAACTGTTTTTT. Its protein product is CATSGAPGQGTEKLFF.

The chain has TRBV25-1 and TRBJ1-2; D possibly corresponds to TRBD1 (6 bases). The CDR3 loop spans 18 amino acids. Per the germline V gene, CDR1 is MGHDK and CDR2 is SYGVNS. The V gene lost 5 bases and the J gene lost 8 bases, with 30 bases spanning the gap. This CDR3 is CASSPRGLQGMNPKGYTF. CDR3 nucleotide sequence: TGTGCCAGCAGTCCCCGGGGCCTACAGGGTATGAACCCTAAGGGCTACACCTTC.

This chain joins TRBV28 and TRBJ2-5; a weak D match, TRBD2 (5 bases). This CDR3 is built from 14 residues. V gave up 7 bases and J gave up 6 bases, with 18 bases separating them. Looked up from germline, CDR1 is MDHEN and CDR2 is SYDVKM. The CDR3 region has the DNA TGTGCCAGCATCTATTCCCGGTCGGGAAAGACCCAGTACTTC. It translates to CASIYSRSGKTQYF.

This sequence joins TRBV6-5 and TRBJ1-2; D is possibly TRBD1 (6 bases). The V end lost 5 bases, the J end lost 7 bases, and 11 bases lay between the germline ends. The CDR3 totals 12 residues. Germline V CDR1 and CDR2: MNHEY, SVGAGI. CDR3 nucleotides: TGTGCCAGCAGTACAGGGTACGCTGGCTACACCTTC. Translation gives CASSTGYAGYTF.

The chain uses TRBV7-2 and TRBJ2-1; 15 nucleotides line up with TRBD2. The germline V gene has CDR1 SGHTA and CDR2 FQGNSA. With V trimmed by 5 bases and J by 1 base, 6 bases remained unmatched. The CDR3 length is 18 residues. CDR3 coding DNA: TGTGCCAGCAGCAGGCCCGGGACTAGCGGGGGGTCCTACAATGAGCAGTTCTTC. It codes for CASSRPGTSGGSYNEQFF.

CDR3 sequence reads: CAWSAAPLSQPQHF. The DNA for the CDR3 is TGTGCCTGGAGTGCCGCCCCCCTTAGTCAGCCCCAGCATTTT. The chain is built from TRBV30 and TRBJ1-5; D not certain. V was cut by 1 base and J by 6 bases, with 13 bases left in between. Germline-derived CDR1 and CDR2 are GTSNPN and SVGIG (reference sequence). The CDR3 spans 14 residues.

The chain employs TRBV28 and TRBJ1-1; 8 bases agree with TRBD1. The CDR3 loop spans 15 amino acids. Trimming cost V 5 bases and J 10 bases; bases outside gene matches: 15. Germline V gives CDR1 MDHEN, CDR2 SYDVKM. The CDR3 here is CASSPGTGFLRIAFF. CDR3 nucleotide sequence: TGTGCCAGCAGTCCGGGGACAGGATTCCTACGGATAGCTTTCTTT.

The genes are TRBV29-1 and TRBJ1-1; 7 positions match TRBD1. This CDR3 comprises 13 residues. With 6 bases clipped from V and 4 bases from J, the junction kept 8 bases outside the gene matches. Per germline, CDR1 SQVTM and CDR2 ANQGSEA. CDR3 amino acids: CSVKKDRLTEAFF. CDR3 coding DNA: TGCAGCGTGAAAAAGGACAGGCTCACTGAAGCTTTCTTT.

This clone has just a few counts. This rearrangement joins TRBV6-2 or TRBV6-3 to TRBJ1-2; D is ambiguous. The germline V gene encodes CDR1 MNHEY and CDR2 SVGEGT. There are 14 residues in the CDR3. The ends were cut back, 5 bases at V and 0 bases at J, with 10 bases in the middle. CDR3 protein: CASSRYSTNYGYTF. DNA of the CDR3: TGTGCCAGCAGTCGTTACTCCACTAACTATGGCTACACCTTC.

The chain carries TRBV4-3 and TRBJ2-1, with TRBD2 matching 9 bases. In germline, CDR1 is LGHNA, CDR2 YSLEER. Unmatched junction bases numbered 12, after V lost 5 bases and J lost 4 bases. The CDR3 covers 17 residues. The CDR3 DNA follows: TGCGCCAGCAGCTCGGCGATGCTGACTAGCGGTTACAATGAGCAGTTCTTC. This translates into CASSSAMLTSGYNEQFF.

V gene TRBV6-5 combines with J gene TRBJ2-3, with D tentatively TRBD2 (5 bases). This CDR3 has 14 amino acids. Trimming took 6 bases from V and 4 from J, leaving 14 bases between them. CDR1 is MNHEY and CDR2 is SVGAGI in the germline V gene. The CDR3 region is CASRTWETADTQYF. The CDR3, as DNA: TGTGCCAGCAGAACTTGGGAGACTGCAGATACGCAGTATTTT.

The genes are TRBV19 and TRBJ2-7; 11 bases agree with TRBD2. CDR1 LNHDA and CDR2 SQIVND come from the germline V gene (reference sequence). Germline trimming cut 4 bases from V and 4 bases from J; bases unmatched to any gene: 12. The CDR3 runs 17 residues. The CDR3 loop reads CASSTPTSGNPPYEQYF. For the CDR3, the DNA is TGTGCCAGTAGTACCCCGACTAGCGGGAACCCTCCTTACGAGCAGTACTTC.

The rearrangement uses TRBV29-1 and TRBJ2-1; 10 nucleotides agree with TRBD2. Germline CDR1 is SQVTM and CDR2 is ANQGSEA. The length of the CDR3 is 15 residues. V dropped 4 bases and J dropped 4; count of bases not matched to a gene: 7. DNA of the CDR3: TGCAGCGTTGGGCCCGTAGCGGGGGGTTACAATGAGCAGTTCTTC. This sequence encodes CSVGPVAGGYNEQFF.

V and J are TRBV11-3 and TRBJ2-1; 8 bases map to TRBD2. The J segment lost 2 bases and the V segment lost 5 bases, leaving 5 bases of the junction unmatched. The CDR3 extends over 15 amino acids. The germline CDR1 and CDR2 sequences are SGHNT and YENEEA. This CDR3 is CASSITSGTYNEQFF. The CDR3, as DNA: TGTGCCAGCAGCATTACTAGCGGTACCTACAATGAGCAGTTCTTC.

The rearrangement joins TRBV5-6 to TRBJ1-6; the match to TRBD1 covers 8 bases. Germline V gene lookup returns CDR1 SGHDT and CDR2 YYEEEE. V dropped 4 bases and J dropped 10; count of bases not matched to a gene: 10. The CDR3 contains 15 residues. The CDR3 protein is CASSPTTGAGSPLHF. DNA for the CDR3: TGTGCCAGCAGCCCTACGACAGGGGCGGGATCACCCCTCCACTTT. The full variable domain, with the rest looked up from reference TRBV5-6 and TRBJ1-6, is DAGVTQSPTHLIKTRGQQVTLRCSPKSGHDTVSWYQQALGQGPQFIFQYYEEEERQRGNFPDRFSGHQFPNYSSELNVNALLLGDSALYLCASSPTTGAGSPLHFGNGTRLTVT.

V is TRBV7-8 and J is TRBJ2-3, with D possibly being TRBD2 (6 bases). Per germline, CDR1 SGHVS and CDR2 FQNEAQ. The CDR3 length is 16 residues. V lost 2 bases and J lost 0, with 12 bases in between. CDR3 bases: TGTGCCAGCAGCTTATCCGCGGGAACCAGCACAGATACGCAGTATTTT. Its protein is CASSLSAGTSTDTQYF.

This chain connects TRBV4-3 to TRBJ2-5; 8 bases agree with TRBD1. The CDR3 has 14 amino acids. The junction had 3 bases not matched to a gene; V was cut back by 0 bases and J by 6 bases. CDR1 is LGHNA, CDR2 YSLEER, per germline. CDR3 coding DNA: TGCGCCAGCAGCCAAGATACAGGGGGACAGACCCAGTACTTC. Protein sequence: CASSQDTGGQTQYF.

The chain links TRBV19 to TRBJ2-1; 7 nucleotides align to TRBD2. Germline V CDR1 and CDR2: LNHDA, SQIVND (reference sequence). V shed 3 bases, J shed 10 bases, and the junction held 9 bases outside the gene matches. There are 14 residues in the CDR3. The CDR3 spells CASSMMGDYGEQFF. As DNA, the CDR3 is TGTGCCAGTAGTATGATGGGGGACTACGGGGAGCAGTTCTTC.

The chain links TRBV5-1 to TRBJ1-1; the D gene is possibly TRBD1 (5 bases). The CDR3 loop spans 14 amino acids. With 4 bases removed from V and 3 bases from J, the gap between germline ends came to 13 bases. The V gene's germline CDR1 is SGHRS and CDR2 YFSETQ. Here the CDR3 reads CASSRDSHHTEAFF. The CDR3, as DNA: TGCGCCAGCAGCCGCGACAGTCACCACACTGAAGCTTTCTTT.